The rows below give T cell receptor beta chains drawn from one sample of a study of blood T cell repertoires in COVID-19. Sequencing was performed with immunoSEQ multiplex PCR; in TCRdb, only in-frame clones are kept and a portion is missing. This table holds roughly 250,000 clones, roughly 88% found once. The specimen was peripheral blood. All receptors derive from a human donor with COVID-19, enrolled during active disease. The donor label of this sample is uncertain. CDR3s include the opening cysteine and the closing phenylalanine or tryptophan. D genes are given only for firm matches.

V	D	J	CDR3
TRBV28	.	TRBJ2-4	CASSQAGHLQYF
TRBV28	.	TRBJ2-7	CASSPTGGQKAYEQYF
TRBV5-1	.	TRBJ1-4	CASSFTGTTNEKLFF
TRBV19	TRBD1	TRBJ1-2	CASSLRTGRGIDYGYTF
TRBV7-3	TRBD1	TRBJ2-7	CASLDRGGDEQYF
TRBV5-4	TRBD1	TRBJ2-3	CASSQAPPGQGPNTQYF
TRBV28	TRBD1	TRBJ2-7	CASSPQYRGLTYEQYF
TRBV19	.	TRBJ2-2	CASSIQAMNTGELFF
TRBV28	.	TRBJ2-2	CASSSPSTGNTGELFF
TRBV19	.	TRBJ2-5	CASSSLVRETQYF
TRBV5-5	TRBD1	TRBJ2-7	CASSLAGAGGRYEQYF
TRBV6-2/TRBV6-3	.	TRBJ1-5	CASSSEGRSNQPQHF
TRBV11-2	.	TRBJ2-5	CASSLDPSPPETQYF
TRBV6-4	TRBD1	TRBJ1-1	CASSELAGGNTEAFF
TRBV5-1	TRBD2	TRBJ2-2	CASSRGGLAGGSGAGELFF
TRBV6-5	TRBD1	TRBJ1-2	CASQGRQGPQGYTF
TRBV6-1	TRBD2	TRBJ2-7	CASSDTSGRPSEQYF
TRBV5-4	TRBD1	TRBJ1-1	CASSRTGANTEAFF
TRBV7-3	.	TRBJ2-6	CASTSRDFHSGANVLTF
TRBV7-3	TRBD1	TRBJ1-1	CASSRQGSLMNTEAFF
TRBV27	.	TRBJ1-3	CASSPTGSLGNTIYF
TRBV21-1	.	TRBJ2-7	CASSKEELKDSVYEQYF
TRBV6-5	.	TRBJ2-1	CASTTDKNEQFF
TRBV15	TRBD1	TRBJ1-3	CATSRDRTGLSGNTIYF
TRBV29-1	TRBD1	TRBJ2-5	CSVEDRGETQYF
TRBV27	.	TRBJ1-2	CASSLQGWNYGYTF
TRBV10-3	TRBD2	TRBJ2-1	CAISRRAGGDSYNEQFF
TRBV9	.	TRBJ1-2	CASSVRNPEVYGYTF
TRBV6-1	.	TRBJ1-2	CASSEFSQGGRGYTF
TRBV19	.	TRBJ1-2	CASSIGTGHYGYTF
TRBV28	TRBD1	TRBJ2-3	CASSSPGQGVDTQYF
TRBV5-6	TRBD2	TRBJ2-1	CASSLRVTSGLYNEQFF
TRBV28	TRBD1	TRBJ1-5	CASSSRQGHQPQHF
TRBV5-1	TRBD1	TRBJ1-6	CASSLRQGTQGVAGNSPLHF
TRBV11-1	.	TRBJ2-1	CASSPLSYNEQFF
TRBV11-2	.	TRBJ2-7	CASSLEGREEDEQYF
TRBV28	TRBD1	TRBJ1-6	CASNSGQAFNSPLHF
TRBV30	.	TRBJ1-1	CAFTRGTEAFF
TRBV27	.	TRBJ2-7	CASRGAGELIYEQYF
TRBV19	.	TRBJ2-7	CASSIRDRPYEQYF
TRBV30	.	TRBJ2-2	CAWVSGVGTGELFF
TRBV11-3	.	TRBJ2-7	CASSFGRGSYEQYF
TRBV7-9	.	TRBJ1-1	CASSPTDTSQEAFF